This T cell receptor beta chain was profiled in a study of OX40 agonist ivuxolimab in advanced cancers. Whole-study results and caveats: CD4+ and CD8+ blood T cells expanded clonally by week 6 at 0.1 to 3.0 mg/kg. Some nonresponders likewise displayed low normalized T-cell clonal expansion.

Unmatched junction bases numbered 8, after V lost 5 bases and J lost 5 bases. The CDR3 is made up of 14 amino acids. The germline gives CDR1 SGHDN, CDR2 FVKESK. Comment on this clone: Its specificity is not known.

Clones were sequenced by immunoSEQ multiplex PCR, and TCRdb holds only the in-frame ones, with some missing. Seen here are tens of thousands of clones, 91% observed once, and the top ten hold 2% to 3%. Anyone with autoimmune disease history or systemic immunosuppression was excluded. The sequence came from an adult with an advanced solid tumor such as melanoma, head and neck, liver or kidney cancer. The chain is built from TRBV14 and TRBJ2-5; 7 bases align to TRBD2. Sequenced here: CD4+ or CD8+ T cells sorted from blood, sampled in a trial of the OX40 agonist ivuxolimab. The CDR3 loop is CASSGGEALETQYF. CDR3 in DNA: TGTGCCAGCAGCGGGGGGGAGGCCCTGGAGACCCAGTACTTC.